This T cell receptor (beta chain) derives from a study of Graves' ophthalmopathy and Graves' hyperthyroidism. Deletions cut 8 bases from V and 5 bases from J, with 18 bases between. In germline, CDR1 is LNHDA, CDR2 SQIVND (reference sequence). The CDR3 is made up of 14 amino acids. This clonotype appeared many times. The authors amplified TCR beta CDR3 regions, and they did so from RNA transcripts for repertoire sequencing. The library came from an HTBI-primed first-round RT-PCR and a second-round multiplex PCR. TCRdb reanalysed the multiplex PCR reads using MiXCR and keeps one entry per CDR3 protein. This sample has hundreds of thousands of distinct CDR3 sequences, with about two fifths found just once.

The sequence came from an adult man with Graves' ophthalmopathy. The sample consisted of peripheral blood. V gene TRBV19 combines with J gene TRBJ1-1; D remains unclear. The CDR3 nucleotides read TGTGCCAGTGGCGTGGCCTCCCGTGGTACTGAAGCTTTCTTT. Its protein product is CASGVASRGTEAFF.